Following are 26 T cell receptor beta chains from one sample sequenced in a study of blood T cell repertoires in COVID-19. The data were produced by immunoSEQ multiplex PCR, yet TCRdb's version contains in-frame clones alone and is incomplete. In the table there are 180,000 or so clones, around 85% of which are singletons. Sequencing was done on a sample of peripheral blood. These receptor sequences come from an older woman with acute or convalescent COVID-19.

This clone is a singleton in its sample. The rearrangement uses TRBV6-5 and TRBJ2-5; 9 positions agree with TRBD1. Germline CDR1 reads MNHEY; CDR2 reads SVGAGI. V lost 8 bases and J lost 5; bases outside the gene matches: 9. The CDR3 totals 14 residues. CDR3 bases: TGTGCCAGCCGGAAACAGGGGGCTTGGGAGACCCAGTACTTC. It is translated as CASRKQGAWETQYF.

In this sample, this clone turned up once. V gene TRBV19 combines with J gene TRBJ1-3; possibly TRBD1 for D (5 bases). CDR1 LNHDA and CDR2 SQIVND come from the germline V gene (reference sequence). This CDR3 is built from 14 residues. Trimming removed 5 bases at V and 1 base at J, with 9 bases between. The DNA of the CDR3 is TGTGCCAGTAGTGTACAGGATTCTGGAAACACCATATATTTT. Amino acids: CASSVQDSGNTIYF. The full variable domain, completed using reference TRBV19 and TRBJ1-3, is DGGITQSPKYLFRKEGQNVTLSCEQNLNHDAMYWYRQDPGQGLRLIYYSQIVNDFQKGDIAEGYSVSREKKESFPLTVTSAQKNPTAFYLCASSVQDSGNTIYFGEGSWLTVV.

This sequence joins TRBV10-2 and TRBJ2-7; 13 bases line up with TRBD2. This CDR3 contains 17 residues. Trimming took 6 bases from V and 3 from J; bases not matched to a gene: 11. Germline V gene sequence: CDR1 WSHSY, CDR2 SAAADI. CDR3 DNA sequence: TGCGCCAGCAGCGGACTAGCGGGAGTACCCCCTAACTACGAGCAGTACGTC. It translates to CASSGLAGVPPNYEQYV.

This clone was seen more than once but under ten times. V and J are TRBV19 and TRBJ1-1; D is perhaps TRBD1 (6 bases). V shed 6 bases and J shed 6 bases, with 20 bases lying between them. Germline-derived CDR1 and CDR2 are LNHDA and SQIVND (reference sequence). This CDR3 region has 15 residues. CDR3 in DNA: TGTGCCAGTAGGACGTCAGGGGTGCTCGACGCTGAAGCTTTCTTT. Its translation: CASRTSGVLDAEAFF.

The V call is TRBV23-1, the J call TRBJ1-5; D remains ambiguous. TRBV23-1 is an ORF, and what it does is uncertain. This CDR3 has 16 amino acids. Between the trimmed V and J ends, which lost 3 bases and 5 bases, there was a span of 17 bases. CDR3 sequence (DNA): TGCGCCAGCAGTCATCCTCAGGCAGGCTCTCATCAGCCCCAGCATTTT. Translated: CASSHPQAGSHQPQHF.

CDR3: CASRLPKGTGLGASYEQYF. In DNA, the CDR3 is TGTGCCAGCAGACTACCGAAAGGCACGGGGTTGGGGGCCTCCTACGAGCAGTACTTC. V and J are TRBV28 and TRBJ2-7; a weak D match, TRBD1 (6 bases). Per the germline V gene, CDR1 is MDHEN and CDR2 is SYDVKM. V gave up 6 bases and J gave up 0 bases, with 27 bases separating them. The CDR3 is made up of 19 amino acids.

The V and J genes are TRBV28 and TRBJ2-5, with 7 bases that match TRBD2. This CDR3 comprises 15 residues. With V trimmed by 5 bases and J by 5 bases, 11 bases remained unmatched. Germline CDR1 is MDHEN and CDR2 is SYDVKM. The CDR3 nucleotides read TGTGCCAGCAGTGGGGCGGGAGCCGTTGGTGAGACCCAGTACTTC. This gives the protein CASSGAGAVGETQYF.

The chain carries TRBV6-5 and TRBJ2-1, with D possibly matching TRBD2 (6 bases). The CDR3 is 13 amino acids. Germline values: CDR1 MNHEY, CDR2 SVGAGI. Trimming removed 7 bases from V and 2 bases from J, with 9 bases in between. This chain's CDR3 is CASNPGAYNEQFF. CDR3 sequence (DNA): TGTGCCAGCAATCCGGGAGCCTACAATGAGCAGTTCTTC.

To note about this clone: At the DNA level, this CDR3 is encoded by other sequences in the same sample as well. This chain connects TRBV12-3 or TRBV12-4 to TRBJ1-1; D unclear. The CDR3 covers 13 residues. Trimming left V 0 bases short and J 1 base short, with 3 bases between. In nucleotides, the CDR3 is TGTGCCAGCAGTTTAGCCTCGAACACTGAAGCTTTCTTT. Translated, it gives CASSLASNTEAFF.

This rearrangement joins TRBV7-8 to TRBJ2-3, with D possibly matching TRBD2 (6 bases). Germline V lookup: CDR1 SGHVS, CDR2 FQNEAQ. Trimming left V 7 bases short and J 6 bases short, with 20 bases between. The CDR3 has 15 residues. The CDR3 DNA follows: TGTGCCAGCAAACGGGAGCGCCGAATGGGGGATACGCAGTATTTT. It translates to CASKRERRMGDTQYF.

The rearrangement links TRBV6-5 to TRBJ1-2; 10 nucleotides line up with TRBD1. The germline gives CDR1 MNHEY, CDR2 SVGAGI. J gave up 7 bases and V 7 bases, and 9 bases lay outside the gene matches. CDR3 length equals 14 residues. Written as DNA, the CDR3 is TGTGCCAGCAATAATCCGGGACAGGGGAGTGGCTACACCTTC. It translates to CASNNPGQGSGYTF.

The gene calls are TRBV19 and TRBJ1-4; no reliable D call. CDR1 and CDR2 from the germline V gene are LNHDA and SQIVND (reference sequence). The CDR3 is 12 residues long. Trimming shortened V by 7 bases and J by 8 bases, and 11 bases separated the two germline ends. This CDR3 is CASNSVTEKLFF. The CDR3 DNA follows: TGTGCCAGTAATTCGGTGACAGAAAAACTGTTTTTT.

This chain links TRBV11-3 with TRBJ2-1, with TRBD2 as a possible D gene (6 bases). With 0 bases removed from V and 3 bases from J, the gap between germline ends came to 12 bases. This CDR3 region has 16 residues. CDR1 is SGHNT and CDR2 is YENEEA in the germline V gene. CDR3 sequence (DNA): TGTGCCAGCAGCTTAGAGGTGTCGGGAGTCTACAATGAGCAGTTCTTC. This translates into CASSLEVSGVYNEQFF.

The chain uses TRBV6-5 and TRBJ1-1, with TRBD1 as a possible D gene (5 bases). This CDR3 contains 16 residues. Germline CDR1 is MNHEY and CDR2 is SVGAGI. Trimming took 0 bases from V and 0 from J, leaving 11 bases between them. The CDR3 nucleotides are TGTGCCAGCAGTTACTCCGGACAAAACATGAACACTGAAGCTTTCTTT. This translates into CASSYSGQNMNTEAFF.

J is TRBJ1-5 and V is TRBV30; the D is unclear. The CDR3 totals 12 residues. The V end lost 1 base, the J end lost 6 bases, and 7 bases lay between the germline ends. CDR1 is GTSNPN and CDR2 is SVGIG in the germline V gene (reference sequence). CDR3 in amino acids: CAWSGNGQPQHF. The CDR3 DNA follows: TGTGCCTGGAGTGGAAACGGTCAGCCCCAGCATTTT.

V and J are TRBV5-8 and TRBJ2-1; TRBD2 is a possible D gene (6 bases). V was shortened by 1 base and J by 9 bases, with 11 bases between the two germline ends. The V gene's germline CDR1 is SGHTS and CDR2 YDEGEE. The length of the CDR3 is 13 residues. In nucleotides, the CDR3 is TGTGCCAGCAGCTTGATGCCGGGACTTGAGCAGTTCTTC. Amino acid sequence: CASSLMPGLEQFF.

The V gene is TRBV30, the J gene TRBJ2-6; 7 bases align to TRBD1. Trimming removed 1 base from V and 1 base from J; junction bases left unmatched: 1. CDR1 is GTSNPN, CDR2 SVGIG, per germline (reference sequence). The CDR3 has 15 residues. CDR3 nucleotides: TGTGCCTGGAGTGGGACAGGTTCTGGGGCCAACGTCCTGACTTTC. Translating it yields CAWSGTGSGANVLTF.

This chain links TRBV3-1 (or the pseudogene TRBV3-2) with TRBJ2-1, with D maybe TRBD2 (6 bases). CDR3 length equals 13 residues. CDR1 LGHDT and CDR2 YNNKEL come from the germline V gene (reference sequence). Deletions cut 1 base from V and 6 bases from J, with 7 bases between. The CDR3 DNA is TGTGCCAGCAGCCAAGCACTAGCCAATGAGCAGTTCTTC. This sequence encodes CASSQALANEQFF.

The V and J genes are TRBV2 and TRBJ1-2, with D tentatively TRBD1 (6 bases). CDR1 SNHLY and CDR2 FYNNEI come from the germline V gene. The V end was cut by 7 bases, the J end by 8 bases, with 17 bases between. The CDR3 runs to 13 residues. The chain's CDR3 is CASNANRESGYTF. The CDR3 DNA sequence: TGTGCCAGCAATGCCAACAGGGAATCCGGCTACACCTTC.

This sequence joins TRBV13 and TRBJ2-3; 12 bases align to TRBD2. The CDR3 contains 17 residues. Looked up from germline, CDR1 is PRHDT and CDR2 is FYEKMQ (reference sequence). The J segment lost 3 bases and the V segment lost 5 bases, leaving 9 bases of the junction unmatched. This chain's CDR3 is CASSPRLAGVETDTQYF. DNA of the CDR3: TGTGCCAGCAGCCCCCGACTAGCGGGAGTGGAGACAGATACGCAGTATTTT.

The chain has TRBV5-1 and TRBJ1-1, with D possibly matching TRBD1 (6 bases). Trimming removed 0 bases at V and 9 bases at J, with 12 bases between. The CDR3 totals 13 residues. The V gene's germline CDR1 is SGHRS and CDR2 YFSETQ. CDR3 amino acids: CASSLEGGSKAFF. CDR3 in DNA: TGCGCCAGCAGCTTGGAGGGGGGGAGTAAAGCTTTCTTT.

The V gene is TRBV30, the J gene TRBJ1-4, with a tentative D call TRBD1 (6 bases). Trimming stripped 3 bases from V and 6 bases from J, with 14 bases between. This CDR3 has 14 residues. Germline CDR1 GTSNPN, CDR2 SVGIG (reference sequence). The CDR3 protein is CAWRKQGLDEKLFF. The CDR3 DNA is TGTGCCTGGAGAAAACAGGGTCTAGATGAAAAACTGTTTTTT.

The chain has TRBV13 and TRBJ2-5; a weak D match, TRBD1 (6 bases). Between the trimmed V and J ends, which lost 3 bases and 1 base, there was a span of 15 bases. Germline assignment: CDR1 PRHDT and CDR2 FYEKMQ (reference sequence). CDR3 length: 16 residues. CDR3 coding DNA: TGTGCCAGCAGCTTGGGGTCACAGGGAATCCAAGAGACCCAGTACTTC. The encoded protein is CASSLGSQGIQETQYF.

This clone was seen only once. The chain recombines TRBV5-1 with TRBJ2-1, with no clear D. The CDR3 has 12 residues. Between the trimmed V and J ends, which lost 0 bases and 5 bases, there was a span of 3 bases. CDR1 and CDR2 from the germline V gene are SGHRS and YFSETQ. CDR3 sequence: CASSLADNEQFF. The CDR3 bases are TGCGCCAGCAGCTTGGCTGACAATGAGCAGTTCTTC.

Regarding this clone: Germline and junction disagree at one end, which may indicate a read error. The gene calls are TRBV2 and TRBJ2-3; D is perhaps TRBD2 (6 bases). CDR3 length: 12 residues. CDR1 SNHLY and CDR2 FYNNEI come from the germline V gene. The CDR3 DNA is TGTGCCAGCGTCGGAGGGCGGGGACCGGATGACTTT. Encoded protein: CASVGGRGPDDF.

The chain carries TRBV14 and TRBJ1-1; D perhaps matches TRBD1 (5 bases). Looked up from germline, CDR1 is SGHDN and CDR2 is FVKESK. V shed 3 bases and J shed 7 bases, with 24 bases lying between them. The CDR3 loop spans 17 amino acids. CDR3 bases: TGTGCCAGCAGCCACCTAGAAAAGGGAAGCAGGGCCCATGAAGCTTTCTTT. It translates to CASSHLEKGSRAHEAFF.